The 6 T cell receptor beta chains in this list originate from one sample, sequenced in a study of long-term antiretroviral therapy in people with HIV. Sequencing used immunoSEQ v3.0 at survey level. Data came from immunoSEQ multiplex PCR; TCRdb stores just in-frame clones and leaves some out. The sample yields about 13,000 clones, more than 80% seen once. The sample here was unsorted PBMCs, taken 3.2 years before starting antiretroviral therapy. These receptors came from a man aged 40-49 years with HIV.

The rearrangement uses TRBV29-1 and TRBJ1-2; TRBD1 aligns across 10 bases. Germline values: CDR1 SQVTM, CDR2 ANQGSEA. V was clipped by 1 base and J by 4 bases; unmatched bases: 12. The CDR3 spans 17 residues. The CDR3 spells CSVEGDRGSYNGYGYTF. The CDR3 coding sequence is TGCAGCGTTGAAGGGGACAGGGGCTCCTATAACGGCTATGGCTACACCTTC. Full variable domain (missing parts from reference TRBV29-1 and TRBJ1-2): SAVISQKPSRDICQRGTSLTIQCQVDSQVTMMFWYRQQPGQSLTLIATANQGSEATYESGFVIDKFPISRPNLTFSTLTVSNMSPEDSSIYLCSVEGDRGSYNGYGYTFGSGTRLTVV.

This clone was seen just once. This chain uses TRBV7-9 with TRBJ2-1, with unresolved D. This CDR3 contains 12 residues. Per the germline V gene, CDR1 is SEHNR and CDR2 is FQNEAQ (reference sequence). Between the trimmed V and J ends, which lost 3 bases and 8 bases, there was a span of 8 bases. CDR3 DNA sequence: TGTGCCAGCAGCTTTTCCAGCGATGAGCAGTTCTTC. This gives the protein CASSFSSDEQFF.

The chain has TRBV7-8 and TRBJ1-2; no firm D call. This CDR3 region has 13 residues. Germline CDR1 SGHVS, CDR2 FQNEAQ. V was clipped by 1 base and J by 2 bases, with 5 bases between them. The CDR3 spells CASSLDQNYGYTF. CDR3 nucleotides: TGTGCCAGCAGCTTAGACCAGAACTATGGCTACACCTTC.

J is TRBJ1-2 and V is TRBV28, with D unclear. From germline, CDR1 is MDHEN and CDR2 SYDVKM. V was pared by 7 bases and J by 4 bases, with 22 bases between. This CDR3 comprises 16 residues. CDR3 amino acids: CASKSPAGSFPYGYTF. The CDR3 DNA sequence: TGTGCCAGCAAGTCACCCGCGGGTTCCTTCCCCTATGGCTACACCTTC.

CDR3 coding DNA: TGCGCCAGCAGCTTGGCTGATACGCAGTATTTT. Its protein product is CASSLADTQYF. V is TRBV5-1 and J is TRBJ2-3; D is unclear. The CDR3 runs 11 residues. V gave up 0 bases and J gave up 6 bases, with 2 bases separating them. Germline V gene sequence: CDR1 SGHRS, CDR2 YFSETQ.

This chain uses TRBV9 with TRBJ2-6; unclear D gene. The germline CDR1 and CDR2 sequences are SGDLS and YYNGEE. V shed 4 bases and J shed 0 bases, with 8 bases lying between them. The CDR3 covers 15 residues. CDR3 sequence: CASSPSGSGANVLTF. CDR3 DNA sequence: TGTGCCAGCAGCCCGTCAGGCTCTGGGGCCAACGTCCTGACTTTC.